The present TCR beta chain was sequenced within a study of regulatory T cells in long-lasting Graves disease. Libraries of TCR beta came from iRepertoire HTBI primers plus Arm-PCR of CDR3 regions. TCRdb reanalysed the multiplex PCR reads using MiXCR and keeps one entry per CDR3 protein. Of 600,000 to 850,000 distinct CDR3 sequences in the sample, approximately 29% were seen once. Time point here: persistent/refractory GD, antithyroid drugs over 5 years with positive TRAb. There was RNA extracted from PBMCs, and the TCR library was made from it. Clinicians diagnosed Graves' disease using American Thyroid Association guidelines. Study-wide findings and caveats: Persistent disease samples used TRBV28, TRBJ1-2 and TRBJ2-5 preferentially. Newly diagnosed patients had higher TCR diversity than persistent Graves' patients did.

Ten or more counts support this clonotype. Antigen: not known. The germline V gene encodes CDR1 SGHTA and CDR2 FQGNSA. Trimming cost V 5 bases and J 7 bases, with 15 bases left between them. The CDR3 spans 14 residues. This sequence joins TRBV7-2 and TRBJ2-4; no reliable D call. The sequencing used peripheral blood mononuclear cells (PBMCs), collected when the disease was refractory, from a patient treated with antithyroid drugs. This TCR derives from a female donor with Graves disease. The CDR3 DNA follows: TGTGCCAGCAGCCCCCGGGCCACACGCAACATTCAGTACTTC. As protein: CASSPRATRNIQYF.